Below, one T cell receptor beta chain is given with its context. Its specificity is unknown. Primers for the PCR totalled 60 Vbeta and 13 Jbeta. Assay: immunoSEQ multiplex PCR; the TCRdb copy retains only in-frame clones and omits some. The sample lists 140,000 or so clones, roughly 85% occurring once. This sample was included in a study of cytomegalovirus exposure and HLA in healthy donors. Study observations and caveats: In a later analysis, the majority of CMV-associated beta chains seemingly showed HLA restriction.

Per the germline V gene, CDR1 is SGHKS and CDR2 is YYEKEE (reference sequence). The CDR3 covers 16 residues. Trimming cost V 1 base and J 2 bases; bases outside gene matches: 8. V usage is TRBV5-5 and J usage is TRBJ1-2; 7 bases are a match to TRBD1. The TCR originated in a woman in her twenties or thirties in good health and CMV-seronegative. The sample taken for sequencing was PBMCs. CDR3 sequence reads: CASSLRQGSLNYGYTF. CDR3 sequence (DNA): TGTGCCAGCAGCTTGAGACAGGGAAGCTTGAACTATGGCTACACCTTC.